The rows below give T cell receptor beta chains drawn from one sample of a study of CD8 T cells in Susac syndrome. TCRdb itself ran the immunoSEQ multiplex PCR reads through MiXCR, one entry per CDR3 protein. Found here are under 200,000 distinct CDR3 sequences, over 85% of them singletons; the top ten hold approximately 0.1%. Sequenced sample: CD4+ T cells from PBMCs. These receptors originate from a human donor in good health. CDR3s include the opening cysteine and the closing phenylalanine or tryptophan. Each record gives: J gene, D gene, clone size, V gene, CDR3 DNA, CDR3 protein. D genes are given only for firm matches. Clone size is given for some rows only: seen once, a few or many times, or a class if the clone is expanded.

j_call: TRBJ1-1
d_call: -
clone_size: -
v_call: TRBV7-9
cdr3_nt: TGTGCCAGCAGCTTAATTGGGGGGGAAGCTTTCTTT
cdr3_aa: CASSLIGGEAFF

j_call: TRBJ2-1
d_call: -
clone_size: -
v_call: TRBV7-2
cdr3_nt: TGTGCCAGCAGCGACTACAATGAGCAGTTCTTC
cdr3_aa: CASSDYNEQFF

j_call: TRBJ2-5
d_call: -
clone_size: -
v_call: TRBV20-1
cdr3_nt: TGCAGTGCAGTGGGGGGAGTATTGCAAGAGACCCAGTACTTC
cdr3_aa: CSAVGGVLQETQYF

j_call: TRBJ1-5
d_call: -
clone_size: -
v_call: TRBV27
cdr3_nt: TGTGCCAGCAGTCCGAGGCGTTTGGGGGGACAGCCCCAGCATTTT
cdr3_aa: CASSPRRLGGQPQHF

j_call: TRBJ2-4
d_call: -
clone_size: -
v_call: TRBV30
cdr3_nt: TGTGCCTGGAGTTTTGGGGTAGCCAAAAACATTCAGTACTTC
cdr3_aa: CAWSFGVAKNIQYF

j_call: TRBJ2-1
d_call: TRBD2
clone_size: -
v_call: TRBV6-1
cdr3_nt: TGTGCCAGCCTCGGACTAGCGGGAGCGACCTACAATGAGCAGTTCTTC
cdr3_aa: CASLGLAGATYNEQFF

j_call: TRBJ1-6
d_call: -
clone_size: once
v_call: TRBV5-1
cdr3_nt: TGCGCCAGCAGCTTGGTAAGGGGAACAGGGAAGGGTCCCAATTCACCCCTCCACTTT
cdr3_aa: CASSLVRGTGKGPNSPLHF

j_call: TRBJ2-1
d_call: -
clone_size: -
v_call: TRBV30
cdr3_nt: TGTGCCTGGAGTTGGGGCAGGGGCGCTTACAATGAGCAGTTCTTC
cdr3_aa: CAWSWGRGAYNEQFF

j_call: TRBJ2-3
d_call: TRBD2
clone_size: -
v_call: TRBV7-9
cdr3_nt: TGTGCCAGCAGCTTAGGAACTAGCGGGAGGACGCAGTATTTT
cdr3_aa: CASSLGTSGRTQYF

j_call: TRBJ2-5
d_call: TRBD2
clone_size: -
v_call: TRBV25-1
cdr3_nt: TGTGCCAGCAGTGAGCCCGGACTAGCGGGAGGGCGTGGAGAGACCCAGTACTTC
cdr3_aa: CASSEPGLAGGRGETQYF

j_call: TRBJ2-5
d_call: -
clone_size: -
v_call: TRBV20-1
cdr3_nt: TGCAGTGCTAGAAAGCCAAACCAAGAGACCCAGTACTTC
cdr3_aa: CSARKPNQETQYF

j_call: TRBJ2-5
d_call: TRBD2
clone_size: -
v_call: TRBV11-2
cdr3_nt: TGTGCCAGCAGCTCCCCTAGCGGGAGACGGTGGGAGACCCAGTACTTC
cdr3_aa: CASSSPSGRRWETQYF

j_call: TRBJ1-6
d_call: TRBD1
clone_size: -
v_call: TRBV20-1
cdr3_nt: TGCAGTGCTAGAAGGACAGGCAACTATAATTCACCCCTCCACTTT
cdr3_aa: CSARRTGNYNSPLHF

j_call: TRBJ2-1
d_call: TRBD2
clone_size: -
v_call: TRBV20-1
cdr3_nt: TGCAGTGCTACTACTAGCGGGGGTTACAATGAGCAGTTCTTC
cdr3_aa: CSATTSGGYNEQFF

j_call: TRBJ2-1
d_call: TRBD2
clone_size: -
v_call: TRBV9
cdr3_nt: TGTGCCAGCAGCGTAGTCGGGGAGGGGAGGAATGAGCAGTTCTTC
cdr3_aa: CASSVVGEGRNEQFF

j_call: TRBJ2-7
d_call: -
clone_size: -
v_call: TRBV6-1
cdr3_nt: TGTGCCAGCAAAGGCTACGAGCAGTACTTC
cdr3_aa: CASKGYEQYF